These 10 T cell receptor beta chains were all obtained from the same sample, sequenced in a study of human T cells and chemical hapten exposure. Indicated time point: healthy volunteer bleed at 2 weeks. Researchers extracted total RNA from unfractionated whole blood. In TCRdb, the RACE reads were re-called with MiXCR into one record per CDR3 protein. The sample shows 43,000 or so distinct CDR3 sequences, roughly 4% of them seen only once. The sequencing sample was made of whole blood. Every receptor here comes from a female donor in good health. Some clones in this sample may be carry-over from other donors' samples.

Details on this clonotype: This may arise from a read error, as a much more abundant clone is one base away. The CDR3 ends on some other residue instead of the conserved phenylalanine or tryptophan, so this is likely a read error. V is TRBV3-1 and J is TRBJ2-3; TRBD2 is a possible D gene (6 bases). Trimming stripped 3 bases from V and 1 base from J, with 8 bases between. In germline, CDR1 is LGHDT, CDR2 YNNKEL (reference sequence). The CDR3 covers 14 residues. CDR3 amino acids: CASSQRDGTDTQYS. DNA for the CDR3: TGTGCCAGCAGCCAGCGGGATGGCACAGATACGCAGTATTCT.

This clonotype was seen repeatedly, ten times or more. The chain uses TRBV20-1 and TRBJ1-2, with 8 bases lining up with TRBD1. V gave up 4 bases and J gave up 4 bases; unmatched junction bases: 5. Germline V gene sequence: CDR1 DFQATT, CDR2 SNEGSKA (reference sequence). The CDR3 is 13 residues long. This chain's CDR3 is CSATAGGAYGYTF. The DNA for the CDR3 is TGCAGTGCTACGGCAGGGGGCGCCTATGGCTACACCTTC.

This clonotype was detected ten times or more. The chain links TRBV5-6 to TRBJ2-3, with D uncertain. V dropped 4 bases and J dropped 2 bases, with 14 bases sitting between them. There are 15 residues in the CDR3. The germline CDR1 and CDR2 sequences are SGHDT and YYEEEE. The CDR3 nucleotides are TGTGCCAGCAGCCTGATAGGCAGGCTCACAGATACGCAGTATTTT. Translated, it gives CASSLIGRLTDTQYF.

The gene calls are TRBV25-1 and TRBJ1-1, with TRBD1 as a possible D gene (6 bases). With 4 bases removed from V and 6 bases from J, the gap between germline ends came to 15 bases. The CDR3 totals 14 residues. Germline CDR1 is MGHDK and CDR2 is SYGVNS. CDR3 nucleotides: TGTGCCAGCAGTGCCCGCACAGGGTTGGCTGAAGCTTTCTTT. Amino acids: CASSARTGLAEAFF.

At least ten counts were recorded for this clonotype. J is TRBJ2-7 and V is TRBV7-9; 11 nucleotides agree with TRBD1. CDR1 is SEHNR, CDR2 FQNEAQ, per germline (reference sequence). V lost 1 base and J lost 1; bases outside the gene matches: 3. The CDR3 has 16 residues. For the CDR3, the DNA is TGTGCCAGCAGCTTAGTAGGACAGGGGGCTTCCTACGAGCAGTACTTC. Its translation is CASSLVGQGASYEQYF.

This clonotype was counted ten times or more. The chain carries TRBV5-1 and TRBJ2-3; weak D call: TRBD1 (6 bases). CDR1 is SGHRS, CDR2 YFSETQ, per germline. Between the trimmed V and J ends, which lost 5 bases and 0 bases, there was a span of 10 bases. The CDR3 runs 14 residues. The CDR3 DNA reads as TGCGCCAGCAGTTTACAGGGTAGCACAGATACGCAGTATTTT. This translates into CASSLQGSTDTQYF.

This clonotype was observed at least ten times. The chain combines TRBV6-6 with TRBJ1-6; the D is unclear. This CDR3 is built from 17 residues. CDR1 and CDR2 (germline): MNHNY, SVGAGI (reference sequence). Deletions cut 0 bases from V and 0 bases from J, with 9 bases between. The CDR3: CASSYSISSSYNSPLHF. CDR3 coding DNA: TGTGCCAGCAGTTACTCGATCTCGAGCTCCTATAATTCACCCCTCCACTTT.

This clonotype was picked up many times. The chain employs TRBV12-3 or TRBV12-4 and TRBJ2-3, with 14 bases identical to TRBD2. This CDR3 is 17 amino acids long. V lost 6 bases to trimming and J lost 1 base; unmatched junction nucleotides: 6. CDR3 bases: TGTGCCAGCAGGAGGACTAGCGGGGGGCTCCGCACAGATACGCAGTATTTT. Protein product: CASRRTSGGLRTDTQYF.

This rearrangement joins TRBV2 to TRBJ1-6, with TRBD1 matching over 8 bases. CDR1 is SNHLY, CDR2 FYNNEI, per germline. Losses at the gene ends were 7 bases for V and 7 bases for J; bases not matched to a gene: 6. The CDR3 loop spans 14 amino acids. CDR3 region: CASITRQGNSPLHF. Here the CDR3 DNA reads TGTGCCAGCATCACGAGACAGGGGAATTCACCCCTCCACTTT. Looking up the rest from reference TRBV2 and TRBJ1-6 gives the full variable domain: EPEVTQTPSHQVTQMGQEVILRCVPISNHLYFYWYRQILGQKVEFLVSFYNNEISEKSEIFDDQFSVERPDGSNFTLKIRSTKLEDSAMYFCASITRQGNSPLHFGNGTRLTVT.

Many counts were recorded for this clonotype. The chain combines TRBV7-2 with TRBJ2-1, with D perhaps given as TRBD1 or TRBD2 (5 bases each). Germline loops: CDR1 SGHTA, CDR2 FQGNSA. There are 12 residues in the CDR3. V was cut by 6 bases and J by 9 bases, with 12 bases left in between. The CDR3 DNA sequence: TGTGCCAGCAGAGCTCCGGGGCTTGAGCAGTTCTTC. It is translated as CASRAPGLEQFF. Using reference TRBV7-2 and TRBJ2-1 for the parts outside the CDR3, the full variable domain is GAGVSQSPSNKVTEKGKDVELRCDPISGHTALYWYRQSLGQGLEFLIYFQGNSAPDKSGLPSDRFSAERTGGSVSTLTIQRTQQEDSAVYLCASRAPGLEQFFGPGTRLTVL.